Below, 17 T cell receptor beta chains from the same sample are listed, as sequenced in a study of T cells in Graves' hyperthyroidism and ophthalmopathy. Template material for amplifying TCR beta CDR3 regions consisted of RNA transcripts. First-round RT-PCR targeting the TCR CDR3 was performed with the HTBI primer set. Each CDR3 protein is one row after TCRdb ran MiXCR on the multiplex PCR reads. The table has around 690,000 distinct CDR3 sequences, 17% seen once; the top ten hold 15% to 19%. Sequences were obtained from blood. The receptors stem from a man in his fifties with Graves' hyperthyroidism.

This clonotype is a singleton in its sample. The chain carries TRBV27 and TRBJ2-7; 9 nucleotides match TRBD2. V shed 6 bases and J 6 bases; nucleotides not matched to a gene: 12. The CDR3 length is 15 residues. Per germline, CDR1 MNHEY and CDR2 SMNVEV (reference sequence). The CDR3 coding sequence is TGTGCCAGCAGCTTAGCCGCCGGACTAGCGACCGAGCAGTACTTC. Translation gives CASSLAAGLATEQYF.

This clonotype was detected many times. The CDR3 coding sequence is TGCAGTGCTAGCACGGGCGGGAGCACCTCCTACGAGCAGTACTTC. This codes for CSASTGGSTSYEQYF. The chain joins TRBV20-1 to TRBJ2-7; TRBD2 matches 7 bases. The CDR3 is made up of 15 amino acids. Germline trimming cut 3 bases from V and 0 bases from J; bases unmatched to any gene: 8. Germline CDR1 DFQATT, CDR2 SNEGSKA (reference sequence).

This clonotype was seen at least ten times. The chain combines TRBV12-5 with TRBJ2-1; 7 bases match TRBD2. The CDR3 length is 14 residues. From germline, CDR1 is LGHNT and CDR2 FRNRAP. V shed 5 bases and J 5 bases; nucleotides not matched to a gene: 6. The CDR3 coding sequence is TGTGCTAGTGGTGGCCGCGGGGGTCACAATGAGCAGTTCTTC. This gives the protein CASGGRGGHNEQFF.

Many counts were recorded for this clonotype. The chain links TRBV29-1 to TRBJ2-1; D is ambiguous. Germline V gives CDR1 SQVTM, CDR2 ANQGSEA. This CDR3 comprises 11 residues. Deletions cut 7 bases from V and 10 bases from J, with 14 bases between. The CDR3, as DNA: TGCAGCGGCACCGGAGCCGGAGAGCAGTTCTTC. Amino acids: CSGTGAGEQFF.

This clonotype showed up just a few times. The chain uses TRBV7-9 and TRBJ2-3; 8 nucleotides align to TRBD2. The CDR3 extends over 15 amino acids. In germline, CDR1 is SEHNR, CDR2 FQNEAQ (reference sequence). The junction had 8 bases not matched to a gene; V was cut back by 5 bases and J by 4 bases. The CDR3 sequence is CASSPLERESDTQYF. The CDR3 DNA follows: TGTGCCAGCAGCCCCTTGGAGCGGGAGTCAGATACGCAGTATTTT.

This clonotype has ten or more counts. The chain recombines TRBV9 with TRBJ2-3, with 9 bases lining up with TRBD2. This CDR3 has 14 amino acids. Trimming removed 6 bases from V and 2 bases from J; junction bases left unmatched: 4. Germline values: CDR1 SGDLS, CDR2 YYNGEE. The CDR3 protein is CASNPSGNTDTQYF. The CDR3 DNA reads TGTGCCAGCAACCCTAGCGGGAACACAGATACGCAGTATTTT.

This clonotype was recorded many times. The chain couples TRBV6-1 to TRBJ1-1, with TRBD1 identical over 8 bases. The CDR3 has 13 residues. The germline CDR1 and CDR2 sequences are MNHNS and SASEGT. Losses at the gene ends were 6 bases for V and 7 bases for J; bases not matched to a gene: 7. The CDR3 loop is CASSQGQVVEAFF. In DNA, the CDR3 is TGTGCCAGCAGCCAGGGACAGGTGGTTGAAGCTTTCTTT.

The rearrangement uses TRBV27 and TRBJ2-7; TRBD2 agrees at 15 bases. This CDR3 is built from 16 residues. CDR1 is MNHEY, CDR2 SMNVEV, per germline (reference sequence). V shed 8 bases and J 4 bases; nucleotides not matched to a gene: 9. CDR3 DNA: TGTGCCAGCTCTACTCTCGGGACTAGCGGGAGGTACGAGCAGTACTTC. Translated, it gives CASSTLGTSGRYEQYF.

This CDR3 reads CASRPTSSRAYVDEQFF. The CDR3, as DNA: TGTGCCAGCAGACCGACTAGCTCCCGGGCCTATGTGGATGAGCAGTTCTTC. The chain employs TRBV28 and TRBJ2-1, with 7 bases identical to TRBD2. V shed 6 bases and J 8 bases; nucleotides not matched to a gene: 19. CDR1 and CDR2 from the germline V gene are MDHEN and SYDVKM. CDR3 length: 17 amino acids.

The sample holds many counts of this clonotype. The rearrangement links TRBV27 to TRBJ2-3; D possibly corresponds to TRBD1 (8 bases). Germline V gene sequence: CDR1 MNHEY, CDR2 SMNVEV (reference sequence). The CDR3 length is 16 residues. The V gene lost 5 bases and the J gene lost 1 base, with 16 bases spanning the gap. CDR3 protein: CASSIHRGGRTDTQYF. The CDR3 bases are TGTGCCAGCAGTATCCACAGGGGGGGTCGCACAGATACGCAGTATTTT.

V is TRBV3-1 and J is TRBJ2-3; perhaps TRBD2 as D (5 bases). Trimming took off 1 base at V and 3 bases at J, with 11 bases between the two ends. From germline, CDR1 is LGHDT and CDR2 YNNKEL (reference sequence). This CDR3 has 15 residues. For the CDR3, the DNA is TGTGCCAGCAGCCAAGCGGGGAAGTTGACAGATACGCAGTATTTT. Its protein is CASSQAGKLTDTQYF.

This clonotype was found many times. The genes are TRBV11-2 and TRBJ1-2, with D perhaps matching TRBD1 (5 bases). The germline CDR1 and CDR2 sequences are SGHAT and FQNNGV. The length of the CDR3 is 14 residues. The V end was cut by 2 bases, the J end by 4 bases, with 11 bases between. This CDR3 is CASSLQGMSYGYTF. The DNA for the CDR3 is TGTGCCAGCAGCTTACAGGGCATGAGCTATGGCTACACCTTC.

This clonotype was detected ten times or more. The V and J genes are TRBV28 and TRBJ2-1; 11 positions agree with TRBD2. The junction had 7 bases not matched to a gene; V was cut back by 5 bases and J by 1 base. Per germline, CDR1 MDHEN and CDR2 SYDVKM. This CDR3 region has 17 residues. CDR3 in amino acids: CASSPGTSGKSYNEQFF. The CDR3 nucleotides read TGTGCCAGCAGTCCAGGGACTAGCGGAAAGTCCTACAATGAGCAGTTCTTC.

This clonotype occurred a few times. This sequence joins TRBV30 and TRBJ2-7, with TRBD2 matching 9 bases. Germline V gene sequence: CDR1 GTSNPN, CDR2 SVGIG (reference sequence). The length of the CDR3 is 11 residues. With V trimmed by 6 bases and J by 6 bases, 3 bases remained unmatched. The CDR3 spells CACLAGVEQYF. The CDR3, as DNA: TGTGCCTGTTTAGCGGGGGTCGAGCAGTACTTC. Based on the CDR3 plus reference TRBV30 and TRBJ2-7, the full variable domain is SQTIHQWPATLVQPVGSPLSLECTVEGTSNPNLYWYRQAAGRGLQLLFYSVGIGQISSEVPQNLSASRPQDRQFILSSKKLLLSDSGFYLCACLAGVEQYFGPGTRLTVT.

This clonotype appeared many times. The CDR3 loop is CASSSNDIRDRVTTGELFF. For the CDR3, the DNA is TGTGCCAGCAGTTCCAACGACATCAGGGACAGGGTAACCACCGGGGAGCTGTTTTTT. The chain links TRBV28 to TRBJ2-2, with 9 bases identical to TRBD1. With 4 bases clipped from V and 4 bases from J, the junction kept 16 bases outside the gene matches. The CDR3 runs 19 residues. Germline CDR1 reads MDHEN; CDR2 reads SYDVKM.

The rearrangement joins TRBV12-5 to TRBJ2-1; 10 nucleotides line up with TRBD1. The CDR3 totals 17 residues. CDR1 LGHNT and CDR2 FRNRAP come from the germline V gene. Germline trimming cut 2 bases from V and 9 bases from J; bases unmatched to any gene: 13. CDR3 in amino acids: CASGLLPSTGGQVEQFF. The CDR3 DNA reads TGTGCTAGTGGTTTGCTACCCTCGACAGGGGGCCAGGTTGAGCAGTTCTTC.

This clonotype came up many times. The chain combines TRBV11-2 with TRBJ2-2, with 10 nucleotides matching TRBD1. CDR3 size: 15 residues. Germline V gives CDR1 SGHAT, CDR2 FQNNGV. Trimming removed 4 bases from V and 6 bases from J; junction bases left unmatched: 5. The CDR3 loop is CASSYRDRGSGELFF. CDR3 sequence (DNA): TGTGCCAGCAGCTACCGGGACAGGGGATCCGGGGAGCTGTTTTTT.